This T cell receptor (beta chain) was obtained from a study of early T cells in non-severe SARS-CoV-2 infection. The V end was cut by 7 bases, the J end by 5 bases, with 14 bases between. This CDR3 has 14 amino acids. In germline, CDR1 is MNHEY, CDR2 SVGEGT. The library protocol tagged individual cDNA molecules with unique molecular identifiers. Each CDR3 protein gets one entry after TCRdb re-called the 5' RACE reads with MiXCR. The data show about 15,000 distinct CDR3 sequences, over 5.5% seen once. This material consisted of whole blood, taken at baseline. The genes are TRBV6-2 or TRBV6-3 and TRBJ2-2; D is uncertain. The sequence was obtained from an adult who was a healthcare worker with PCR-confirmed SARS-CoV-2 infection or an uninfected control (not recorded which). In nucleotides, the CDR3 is TGTGCCAGCACCATGAATATGCTTACCGGGGAGCTGTTTTTT. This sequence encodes CASTMNMLTGELFF.